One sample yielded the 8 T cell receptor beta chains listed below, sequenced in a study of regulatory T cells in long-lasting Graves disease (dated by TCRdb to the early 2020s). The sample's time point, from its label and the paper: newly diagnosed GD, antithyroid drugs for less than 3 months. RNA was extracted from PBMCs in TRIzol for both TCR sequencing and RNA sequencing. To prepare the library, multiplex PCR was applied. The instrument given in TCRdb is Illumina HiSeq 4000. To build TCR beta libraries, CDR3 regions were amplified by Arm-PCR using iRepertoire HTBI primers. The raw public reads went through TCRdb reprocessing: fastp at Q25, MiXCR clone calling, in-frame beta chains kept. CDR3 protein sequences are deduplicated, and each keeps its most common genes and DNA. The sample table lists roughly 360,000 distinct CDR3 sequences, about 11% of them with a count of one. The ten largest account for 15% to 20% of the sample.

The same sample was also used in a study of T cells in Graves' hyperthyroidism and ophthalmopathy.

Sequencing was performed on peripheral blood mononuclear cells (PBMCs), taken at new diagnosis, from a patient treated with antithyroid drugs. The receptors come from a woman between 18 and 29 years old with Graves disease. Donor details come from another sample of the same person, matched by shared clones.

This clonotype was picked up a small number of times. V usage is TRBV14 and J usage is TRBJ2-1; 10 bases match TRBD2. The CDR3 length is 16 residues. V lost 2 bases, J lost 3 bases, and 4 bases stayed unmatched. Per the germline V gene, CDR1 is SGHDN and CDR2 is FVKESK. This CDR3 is CASSQSGRAFYNEQFF. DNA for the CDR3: TGTGCCAGCAGCCAAAGCGGGAGGGCCTTCTACAATGAGCAGTTCTTC. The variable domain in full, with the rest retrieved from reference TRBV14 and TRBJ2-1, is EAGVTQFPSHSVIEKGQTVTLRCDPISGHDNLYWYRRVMGKEIKFLLHFVKESKQDESGMPNNRFLAERTGGTYSTLKVQPAELEDSGVYFCASSQSGRAFYNEQFFGPGTRLTVL.

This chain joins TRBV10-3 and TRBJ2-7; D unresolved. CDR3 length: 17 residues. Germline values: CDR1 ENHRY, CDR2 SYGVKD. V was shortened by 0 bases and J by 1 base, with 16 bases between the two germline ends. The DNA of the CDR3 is TGTGCCATCAGTGAGTCAGGCCTTAGCAGGATTTCCTACGAGCAGTACTTC. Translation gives CAISESGLSRISYEQYF.

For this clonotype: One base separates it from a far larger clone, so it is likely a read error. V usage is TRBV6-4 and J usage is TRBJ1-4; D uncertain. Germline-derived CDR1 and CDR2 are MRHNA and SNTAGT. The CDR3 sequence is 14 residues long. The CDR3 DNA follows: TGTGCCAGCAGCCCCGGACGGGCAAATGAAAGACTGTTTTTT. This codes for CASSPGRANERLFF.

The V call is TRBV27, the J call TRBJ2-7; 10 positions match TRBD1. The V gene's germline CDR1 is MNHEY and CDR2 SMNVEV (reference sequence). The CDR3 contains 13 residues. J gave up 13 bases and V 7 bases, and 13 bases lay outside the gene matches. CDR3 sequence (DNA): TGTGCCAGCAAGCCTAACCGACAGGGGGCACGTTACTTC. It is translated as CASKPNRQGARYF.

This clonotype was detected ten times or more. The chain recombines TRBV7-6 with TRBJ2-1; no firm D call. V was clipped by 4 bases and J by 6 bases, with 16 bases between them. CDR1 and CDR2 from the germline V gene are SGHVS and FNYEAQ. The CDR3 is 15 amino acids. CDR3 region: CASSSLRGPRNEQFF. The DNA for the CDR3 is TGTGCCAGCAGCTCCCTGAGAGGCCCCCGCAATGAGCAGTTCTTC.

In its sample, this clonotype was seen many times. The CDR3 DNA is TGCAGTGCTAGAGATTTTGGGAGCGGGGCCTATGAGCAGTTCTTC. This translates into CSARDFGSGAYEQFF. V and J are TRBV20-1 and TRBJ2-1; 7 nucleotides align to TRBD2. Germline-derived CDR1 and CDR2 are DFQATT and SNEGSKA (reference sequence). J gave up 8 bases and V 0 bases, and 10 bases lay outside the gene matches. The CDR3 has 15 amino acids.

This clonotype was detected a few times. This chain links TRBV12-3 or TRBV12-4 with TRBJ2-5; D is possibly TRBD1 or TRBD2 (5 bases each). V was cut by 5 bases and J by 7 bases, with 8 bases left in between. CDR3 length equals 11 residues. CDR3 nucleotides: TGTGCCAGCAGTCCTGGGACGACCCAGTACTTC. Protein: CASSPGTTQYF.

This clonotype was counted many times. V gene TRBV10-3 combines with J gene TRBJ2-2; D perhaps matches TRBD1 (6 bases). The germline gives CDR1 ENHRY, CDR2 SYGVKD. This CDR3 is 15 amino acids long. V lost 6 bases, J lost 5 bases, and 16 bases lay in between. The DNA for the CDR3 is TGTGCCATCAGCTACCGGGACACAAATACCGGGGAGCTGTTTTTT. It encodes CAISYRDTNTGELFF.